A selection of T cell receptor beta chains follows, all from one sample in a study of response to subunit inactivated influenza vaccine. From the RT-PCR reads, TCRdb called clonotypes with MiXCR, one entry per CDR3 protein. The sample records around 530,000 distinct CDR3 sequences, approximately 10% being singletons. Material: PBMCs from blood, obtained on the day of vaccination. The receptors here all came from a man in his forties or fifties who received an inactivated influenza vaccine. Both conserved end residues are part of each CDR3. D genes are given only for firm matches. The size of a clone is reported for some rows only, either as once, few or many, or as a class for expanded clones.

clone_size j_call d_call v_call cdr3_aa cdr3_nt
few TRBJ2-1 NA TRBV6-2/TRBV6-3 CASSTFRAEGGPFF TGTGCCAGCAGTACCTTCCGGGCGGAGGGAGGTCCGTTCTTC
few TRBJ1-3 NA TRBV9 CASSVGPEVGNTIYF TGTGCCAGCAGCGTAGGGCCCGAGGTCGGAAACACCATATATTTT
NA TRBJ2-7 TRBD1 TRBV27 CASSIPGQGLYEQYF TGTGCCAGCAGTATACCGGGACAGGGTCTCTACGAGCAGTACTTC
NA TRBJ2-2 TRBD1 TRBV10-3 CATIPGQRSGELFF TGTGCCACTATCCCGGGACAGCGAAGCGGGGAGCTGTTTTTT
few TRBJ1-2 TRBD1 TRBV20-1 CSARTGEISGYTF TGCAGTGCTCGGACAGGGGAAATCTCTGGCTACACCTTC
NA TRBJ2-1 TRBD2 TRBV7-2 CASSPGTSGGRRFF TGTGCCAGCAGCCCCGGGACTAGCGGGGGGAGGCGGTTCTTC
few TRBJ2-5 TRBD1 TRBV10-2 CASRGTGASETQYF TGCGCCAGCAGGGGGACAGGGGCCAGTGAGACCCAGTACTTC
few TRBJ2-5 NA TRBV9 CASSDGGGQETQYF TGTGCCAGCAGCGACGGGGGCGGCCAAGAGACCCAGTACTTC
few TRBJ2-1 NA TRBV29-1 CSVEGQESSYNEQFF TGCAGCGTTGAAGGGCAGGAGAGCTCCTACAATGAGCAGTTCTTC
NA TRBJ2-1 NA TRBV29-1 CSVFGSNEQFF TGCAGCGTCTTCGGGTCGAATGAGCAGTTCTTC
NA TRBJ2-7 TRBD2 TRBV12-3/TRBV12-4 CASSFERGAYEQYF TGTGCCAGCAGTTTCGAGCGGGGCGCCTACGAGCAGTACTTC
NA TRBJ2-3 TRBD2 TRBV28 CASSFRPSGSMGTQYF TGTGCCAGCAGTTTTCGACCTAGCGGGAGTATGGGTACGCAGTATTTT
few TRBJ2-1 NA TRBV5-1 CASSLERGREQFF TGCGCCAGCAGCTTGGAAAGAGGGCGGGAGCAGTTCTTC
NA TRBJ1-1 TRBD1 TRBV29-1 CSGTGANTEAFF TGCAGCGGGACAGGGGCTAACACTGAAGCTTTCTTT
few TRBJ2-3 NA TRBV27 CASSPGSGGGTQYF TGTGCCAGCAGTCCCGGCTCCGGGGGAGGTACGCAGTATTTT
NA TRBJ1-1 NA TRBV3-1 CASSQDKGSEAFF TGTGCCAGCAGCCAAGATAAGGGATCTGAAGCTTTCTTT
few TRBJ1-5 TRBD1 TRBV6-2/TRBV6-3 CASSTRRTGGGQPQHF TGTGCCAGCAGTACGCGACGAACAGGGGGCGGTCAGCCCCAGCATTTT
NA TRBJ1-6 NA TRBV20-1 CSASVRTVGNSPLHF TGCAGTGCGAGTGTAAGGACAGTGGGGAATTCACCCCTCCACTTT
NA TRBJ1-2 NA TRBV20-1 CSASAGIGYTF TGCAGTGCTAGCGCAGGGATCGGCTACACCTTC
few TRBJ2-2 TRBD1 TRBV12-3/TRBV12-4 CASSVDRGFTGELFF TGTGCCAGCAGTGTGGACAGGGGTTTCACCGGGGAGCTGTTTTTT
few TRBJ1-2 TRBD1 TRBV6-1 CACGQGWTSGYTF TGTGCCTGCGGACAGGGTTGGACGTCTGGCTACACCTTC
NA TRBJ1-2 NA TRBV6-2/TRBV6-3 CGSSYNRADYYGYTF TGTGGCAGCAGCTACAACAGGGCCGATTACTATGGCTACACCTTC
many TRBJ2-1 TRBD2 TRBV20-1 CSASRLAGDYNEQFF TGCAGTGCTAGCAGACTAGCGGGGGACTACAATGAGCAGTTCTTC
NA TRBJ1-1 NA TRBV7-2 CASSLAGGRTEAFF TGTGCCAGCAGCTTGGCGGGGGGGCGGACTGAAGCTTTCTTT
few TRBJ1-5 NA TRBV12-3/TRBV12-4 CASRQAGDQPQHF TGTGCCAGCAGGCAAGCGGGGGATCAGCCCCAGCATTTT
many TRBJ2-7 NA TRBV20-1 CSARSAGPADEQYF TGCAGTGCCCGATCTGCAGGGCCAGCGGACGAGCAGTACTTC
NA TRBJ2-3 NA TRBV9 CASMRTPDLSTDTQYF TGTGCCAGCATGAGGACACCAGACTTAAGCACAGATACGCAGTATTTT
NA TRBJ1-1 NA TRBV12-3/TRBV12-4 CASSPQDPAGTEAFF TGTGCCAGCAGTCCGCAAGACCCGGCGGGCACTGAAGCTTTCTTT
few TRBJ2-1 NA TRBV6-1 CASSLQQRYNEQFF TGTGCCAGCAGCCTCCAGCAAAGATACAATGAGCAGTTCTTC
few TRBJ2-7 TRBD2 TRBV20-1 CSARVPSGGYEQYF TGCAGTGCTAGAGTGCCTAGCGGGGGCTACGAGCAGTACTTC
NA TRBJ2-3 NA TRBV19 CASSMRGLAQPQYF TGTGCCAGTAGTATGCGAGGGCTTGCTCAGCCCCAGTATTTT
NA TRBJ2-1 NA TRBV23-1 CASSRGGPGYNEQFF TGCGCCAGCAGTCGAGGGGGGCCGGGGTACAATGAGCAGTTCTTC
few TRBJ1-4 NA TRBV4-3 CASSQDEGAGEKLFF TGCGCCAGCAGCCAAGATGAAGGGGCGGGTGAAAAACTGTTTTTT
NA TRBJ1-1 NA TRBV7-9 CASSLGQRETEAFF TGTGCCAGCAGCTTAGGACAGCGTGAAACTGAAGCTTTCTTT
NA TRBJ2-1 TRBD2 TRBV5-1 CASSPGGLANNEQFF TGCGCCAGCAGCCCGGGGGGACTAGCTAACAATGAGCAGTTCTTC
NA TRBJ2-1 NA TRBV7-2 CASTFLATGYNEQFF TGTGCCAGCACGTTCCTAGCGACCGGATACAATGAGCAGTTCTTC
NA TRBJ1-2 NA TRBV20-1 CSARDWDKGTLDYGYTF TGCAGTGCTAGGGATTGGGACAAGGGGACCCTAGACTATGGCTACACCTTC
few TRBJ1-2 NA TRBV6-1 CASSLDSRRSGYTF TGTGCCAGCAGTCTGGACAGCAGACGGAGTGGCTACACCTTC
few TRBJ1-2 NA TRBV27 CASSPIRQNYGYTF TGTGCCAGCAGCCCTATAAGACAGAACTATGGCTACACCTTC